These 19 T cell receptor beta chains came from one sample sequenced in a study of cytomegalovirus exposure and HLA in healthy donors. With 60 Vbeta and 13 Jbeta primers, the PCR was carried out. Using immunoSEQ multiplex PCR, the repertoire was profiled, and TCRdb retains in-frame clones only, with some absent. The top ten clones hold 1.4% of a sample with 90,000 to 100,000 clones, about 81% of them seen once. The sequencing sample was made of PBMCs. All receptors derive from a man in his forties in good health and CMV-seronegative.

This clone came up a few times. The J gene is TRBJ2-7, the V gene TRBV19, with TRBD1 matching over 8 bases. The CDR3 has 13 residues. V shed 9 bases, J shed 4 bases, and the junction held 8 bases outside the gene matches. Germline assignment: CDR1 LNHDA and CDR2 SQIVND (reference sequence). The CDR3 region is CASRDRQGYEQYF. The CDR3 nucleotides are TGTGCCAGCAGAGACCGACAGGGGTACGAGCAGTACTTC. The whole variable domain, remainder taken from reference TRBV19 and TRBJ2-7, is DGGITQSPKYLFRKEGQNVTLSCEQNLNHDAMYWYRQDPGQGLRLIYYSQIVNDFQKGDIAEGYSVSREKKESFPLTVTSAQKNPTAFYLCASRDRQGYEQYFGPGTRLTVT.

This clone was seen a handful of times. The rearrangement joins TRBV27 to TRBJ2-1, with TRBD2 matching 7 bases. The J segment lost 4 bases and the V segment lost 3 bases, leaving 3 bases of the junction unmatched. The CDR3 has 14 amino acids. Germline V gene lookup returns CDR1 MNHEY and CDR2 SMNVEV (reference sequence). The CDR3 bases are TGTGCCAGCAGTTTGGGGGGGGGATACAATGAGCAGTTCTTC. Translated, it gives CASSLGGGYNEQFF.

The CDR3 DNA reads TGCGCCAGCAGCACAGGGACAGGGCTTGGCACAGATACGCAGTATTTT. Amino acids: CASSTGTGLGTDTQYF. V is TRBV5-1 and J is TRBJ2-3; 9 nucleotides match TRBD1. Germline trimming cut 4 bases from V and 1 base from J; bases unmatched to any gene: 7. The CDR3 runs to 16 residues. Germline V gene data show CDR1 as SGHRS and CDR2 as YFSETQ.

The chain has TRBV5-4 and TRBJ2-2; D is perhaps TRBD1 (6 bases). Trimming took 1 base from V and 1 from J, leaving 8 bases between them. This CDR3 contains 15 residues. In germline, CDR1 is SGHNT, CDR2 YYREEE (reference sequence). The CDR3 loop reads CASSLLQGNTGELFF. The CDR3 nucleotides are TGTGCCAGCAGCTTGTTACAGGGGAACACCGGGGAGCTGTTTTTT.

The V call is TRBV25-1, the J call TRBJ2-5, with D perhaps matching TRBD1 (6 bases). TRBJ2-7 matches the DNA end more closely, so the J call is doubtful. Germline V gene lookup returns CDR1 MGHDK and CDR2 SYGVNS. This CDR3 contains 14 residues. The CDR3 spells CASSARDIPYEQYF. Written as DNA, the CDR3 is TGTGCCAGCAGTGCCCGGGACATTCCCTACGAGCAGTACTTC.

This chain joins TRBV5-1 and TRBJ1-1; TRBD1 aligns across 12 bases. The trim removed 0 bases at V and 11 bases at J, leaving 8 bases unmatched. This CDR3 is built from 15 residues. From germline, CDR1 is SGHRS and CDR2 YFSETQ. DNA of the CDR3: TGCGCCAGCAGCTTGGGCCGGGACAGGGGGCTGGGTGCTTTCTTT. It is translated as CASSLGRDRGLGAFF.

This chain links TRBV19 with TRBJ2-5; D not resolved. The CDR3 loop spans 15 amino acids. Germline CDR1 is LNHDA and CDR2 is SQIVND (reference sequence). With 6 bases removed from V and 2 bases from J, the gap between germline ends came to 16 bases. The DNA of the CDR3 is TGTGCCAGTAGGGAGAGTGGAGCGCTTCAAGAGACCCAGTACTTC. It encodes CASRESGALQETQYF.

The chain employs TRBV5-1 and TRBJ1-2, with 7 bases lining up with TRBD1. J lost 2 bases, V lost 0 bases, and 1 base had no gene match. This CDR3 is built from 14 residues. Looked up from germline, CDR1 is SGHRS and CDR2 is YFSETQ. CDR3 amino acids: CASSLETGNYGYTF. For the CDR3, the DNA is TGCGCCAGCAGCTTGGAGACAGGGAACTATGGCTACACCTTC.

The chain recombines TRBV13 with TRBJ1-5; D possibly corresponds to TRBD1 (5 bases). Trimming stripped 0 bases from V and 6 bases from J, with 9 bases between. From germline, CDR1 is PRHDT and CDR2 FYEKMQ (reference sequence). The CDR3 consists of 14 residues. CDR3 sequence (DNA): TGTGCCAGCAGCTTAGGGTTTCAGGGTCAGCCCCAGCATTTT. As protein: CASSLGFQGQPQHF. Drawing the rest from reference TRBV13 and TRBJ1-5, the complete variable domain is AAGVIQSPRHLIKEKRETATLKCYPIPRHDTVYWYQQGPGQDPQFLISFYEKMQSDKGSIPDRFSAQQFSDYHSELNMSSLELGDSALYFCASSLGFQGQPQHFGDGTRLSIL.

J is TRBJ1-6 and V is TRBV4-3; D is perhaps TRBD1 (6 bases). The CDR3 has 15 amino acids. Germline V gene lookup returns CDR1 LGHNA and CDR2 YSLEER. Trimming removed 2 bases from V and 9 bases from J, with 14 bases in between. The CDR3 spells CASSQTTGFASPLHF. CDR3 bases: TGCGCCAGCAGCCAAACTACAGGGTTTGCTTCACCCCTCCACTTT.

There are a few counts of this clone. The gene calls are TRBV10-3 and TRBJ1-1, with D maybe TRBD1 (5 bases). The V end was cut by 6 bases, the J end by 1 base, with 9 bases between. CDR3 size: 13 residues. Germline V gene lookup returns CDR1 ENHRY and CDR2 SYGVKD. The DNA of the CDR3 is TGTGCCATCAGAGGGGCAGGGAACACTGAAGCTTTCTTT. This codes for CAIRGAGNTEAFF.

This CDR3 reads CASSMRANTGELFF. In DNA, the CDR3 is TGTGCCAGTAGTATGAGGGCCAACACCGGGGAGCTGTTTTTT. The rearrangement links TRBV19 to TRBJ2-2; the D gene is possibly TRBD2 (5 bases). Germline-derived CDR1 and CDR2 are LNHDA and SQIVND (reference sequence). Trimming pared 3 bases from V and 2 bases from J, leaving 7 bases between. The CDR3 consists of 14 residues.

V and J are TRBV5-4 and TRBJ1-2, with D uncertain. The germline CDR1 and CDR2 sequences are SGHNT and YYREEE (reference sequence). The CDR3 has 15 residues. V lost 2 bases, J lost 12 bases, and 23 bases lay in between. Here the CDR3 DNA reads TGTGCCAGCAGCTTAGGATACCAGACTATGGAGGTCGACACCTTC. This sequence encodes CASSLGYQTMEVDTF.

The rearrangement joins TRBV4-1 to TRBJ2-5; 9 bases are a match to TRBD2. Per germline, CDR1 MGHRA and CDR2 YSYEKL. V lost 1 base and J lost 4; bases outside the gene matches: 7. There are 16 residues in the CDR3. CDR3 amino acids: CASSQGGGGATETQYF. The CDR3 DNA is TGCGCCAGCAGCCAAGGCGGCGGGGGGGCAACAGAGACCCAGTACTTC.

The chain employs TRBV19 and TRBJ2-3; TRBD2 agrees at 10 bases. V was clipped by 6 bases and J by 3 bases; unmatched bases: 9. CDR1 is LNHDA and CDR2 is SQIVND in the germline V gene (reference sequence). This CDR3 has 16 amino acids. The CDR3 DNA reads TGTGCCAGTAGCCCTCTAGCGGGGGCTAATACAGATACGCAGTATTTT. It yields the protein CASSPLAGANTDTQYF.

The V and J genes are TRBV7-8 and TRBJ1-5; maybe TRBD1 (5 bases). V lost 2 bases and J lost 1, with 9 bases in between. CDR1 is SGHVS, CDR2 FQNEAQ, per germline. The CDR3 consists of 15 residues. CDR3 in amino acids: CASSLNRGSNQPQHF. The CDR3 bases are TGTGCCAGCAGCTTAAATAGGGGAAGCAATCAGCCCCAGCATTTT.

The chain joins TRBV10-3 to TRBJ2-7; D unclear. Deletions cut 0 bases from V and 1 base from J, with 4 bases between. Looked up from germline, CDR1 is ENHRY and CDR2 is SYGVKD. This CDR3 contains 13 residues. The CDR3 spells CAISESTSYEQYF. The CDR3 nucleotides read TGTGCCATCAGTGAGTCGACATCCTACGAGCAGTACTTC.

This clone was picked up a small number of times. The rearrangement joins TRBV4-1 to TRBJ1-2; D remains unclear. Germline lookup yields CDR1 MGHRA and CDR2 YSYEKL. The CDR3 is 16 amino acids. The V end was cut by 0 bases, the J end by 5 bases, with 16 bases between. The CDR3 nucleotides read TGCGCCAGCAGCCAAGATGGCGCGGGGAGAAAATATGGCTACACCTTC. Translated, it gives CASSQDGAGRKYGYTF.

The genes are TRBV28 and TRBJ2-5, with 9 bases identical to TRBD1. The tail of the sequence fits TRBJ2-7 better, so the J call may be wrong. CDR3 length: 14 amino acids. CDR1 and CDR2 (germline): MDHEN, SYDVKM. The CDR3 is CASRPGDRAYEQYF. CDR3 sequence (DNA): TGTGCCAGCAGGCCCGGGGACAGGGCCTACGAGCAGTACTTC.